Below, 2 T cell receptor beta chains from the same sample are listed, as sequenced in a study of T cell repertoires in cytomegalovirus infection (dated by TCRdb to between 2018 and 2020). Sequencing relied on an Illumina HiSeq 1500. Clones were called with MiXCR by TCRdb after fastp trimmed the public reads at Q25, and only in-frame beta chains were retained. Rows are unified per CDR3 protein, each entry keeping the most common DNA and genes. This sample has roughly 640,000 distinct CDR3 sequences in its table, and 20% to 30% of those were observed once. The ten largest clones capture less than 10% of the sample. Source material: CD8+ T cells from PBMCs. The receptors were gathered from a human donor in good health (CMV status not recorded). Some clones in this sample may be carry-over from other donors' samples.

This clonotype was recorded a few times. The V and J genes are TRBV7-6 and TRBJ1-1, with D unresolved. V lost 4 bases and J lost 8, with 17 bases in between. The CDR3 extends over 14 amino acids. Germline loops: CDR1 SGHVS, CDR2 FNYEAQ. The CDR3 coding sequence is TGTGCCAGCAGCTCAGCGACATATGAACAGGAAGCTTTCTTT. Protein: CASSSATYEQEAFF. Full variable domain (rest looked up from reference TRBV7-6 and TRBJ1-1): GAGVSQSPRYKVTKRGQDVALRCDPISGHVSLYWYRQALGQGPEFLTYFNYEAQQDKSGLPNDRFSAERPEGSISTLTIQRTEQRDSAMYRCASSSATYEQEAFFGQGTRLTVV.

The chain employs TRBV20-1 and TRBJ2-1, with a weak D call TRBD2 (7 bases). Between the trimmed V and J ends, which lost 2 bases and 6 bases, there was a span of 14 bases. The length of the CDR3 is 14 residues. From germline, CDR1 is DFQATT and CDR2 SNEGSKA (reference sequence). Here the CDR3 reads CSARSGGPRNEQFF. For the CDR3, the DNA is TGCAGTGCTAGATCGGGGGGCCCTCGCAATGAGCAGTTCTTC.